The clone carrying this T cell receptor (beta chain) showed up many times. Trimming pared 5 bases from V and 7 bases from J, leaving 21 bases between. The CDR3 has 15 amino acids. Germline values: CDR1 SGHVS, CDR2 FQNEAQ. The use of genomic DNA as template underpinned the TCR beta VDJ and CDR3 profiling. TCRdb used MiXCR to reprocess the reads, holding one entry per CDR3 protein. The sample includes some 170,000 distinct CDR3 sequences, roughly 48% of them seen just once. Patients chosen for sequencing had shown CD8+CD57+ cell expansion by flow cytometry. The data were taken from a study of CD8+CD57+ T cells in acquired aplastic anemia.

The TCR sequence derives from a human donor with aplastic anemia. Sequenced sample: sorted CD4+, CD8+, or CD8+CD57+ T cells (not recorded which) from PBMCs. The rearrangement joins TRBV7-8 to TRBJ2-7; weak D call: TRBD2 (6 bases). CDR3 nucleotides: TGTGCCAGCAGCCTCACTCAGGGTTCCGGAGGGGAGCAGTACTTC. It specifies CASSLTQGSGGEQYF.